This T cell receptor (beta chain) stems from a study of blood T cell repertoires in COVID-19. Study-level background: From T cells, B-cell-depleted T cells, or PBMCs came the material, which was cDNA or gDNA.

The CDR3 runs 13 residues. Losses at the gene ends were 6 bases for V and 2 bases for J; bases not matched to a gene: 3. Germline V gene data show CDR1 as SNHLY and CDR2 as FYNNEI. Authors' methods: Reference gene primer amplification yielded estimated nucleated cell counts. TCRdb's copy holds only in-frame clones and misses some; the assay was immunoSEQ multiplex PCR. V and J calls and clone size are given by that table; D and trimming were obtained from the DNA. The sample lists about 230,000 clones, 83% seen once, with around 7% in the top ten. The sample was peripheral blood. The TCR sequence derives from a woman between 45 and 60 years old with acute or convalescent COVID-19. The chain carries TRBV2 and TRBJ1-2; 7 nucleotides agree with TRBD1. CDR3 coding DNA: TGTGCCAGCAGCCCGACAGGGAACTATGGCTACACCTTC. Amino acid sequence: CASSPTGNYGYTF.